The 20 T cell receptor beta chains listed next were all sequenced from one sample in a study of beta chain features in type 1 diabetes. Expressed TCRB transcripts were sequenced after all isolated RNA was converted to cDNA. The method was immunoSEQ multiplex PCR; TCRdb's version includes in-frame clones alone and lacks a portion of them. This sample carries 450,000 or so clones, roughly 10% of them seen once, and the ten largest clones take approximately 0.05%. The sequencing input was naive CD4+ T cells from blood. Receptors were obtained from a woman in her late teens or twenties in good health.

As for this clone: Mismatch with germline at one junction end may stem from a read error. Here the CDR3 DNA reads TGTGCCAGCAGACCCGGGACTAGCTACCCGCAGGGGGACTTC. Its translation is CASRPGTSYPQGDF. The chain uses TRBV2 and TRBJ2-7; 9 bases align to TRBD2. Germline V CDR1 and CDR2: SNHLY, FYNNEI. This CDR3 is built from 14 residues. Full variable domain (outside the CDR3, taken from reference TRBV2 and TRBJ2-7): EPEVTQTPSHQVTQMGQEVILRCVPISNHLYFYWYRQILGQKVEFLVSFYNNEISEKSEIFDDQFSVERPDGSNFTLKIRSTKLEDSAMYFCASRPGTSYPQGDFGPGTRLTVT.

The V gene is TRBV2, the J gene TRBJ2-5; maybe TRBD1 (6 bases). This CDR3 has 12 residues. Germline-derived CDR1 and CDR2 are SNHLY and FYNNEI. V lost 7 bases and J lost 4, with 10 bases in between. In DNA form, the CDR3 reads TGTGCCAGCAAAGTACAGGGAGAGACCCAGTACTTC. Amino acids: CASKVQGETQYF.

The chain recombines TRBV11-3 with TRBJ2-1, with 10 bases matching TRBD2. The germline CDR1 and CDR2 sequences are SGHNT and YENEEA. The V segment lost 6 bases and the J segment 6 bases; nucleotides outside the gene matches: 5. The CDR3 is 14 amino acids. The CDR3 loop reads CASRQAGGINEQFF. In nucleotides, the CDR3 is TGTGCCAGCAGACAAGCGGGGGGGATCAATGAGCAGTTCTTC.

The chain combines TRBV5-6 with TRBJ1-3, with a weak D call TRBD1 (5 bases). V lost 4 bases to trimming and J lost 4 bases, with 12 bases between them. The germline gives CDR1 SGHDT, CDR2 YYEEEE. This CDR3 is 14 amino acids long. CDR3 sequence: CASSTGRYGNTIYF. CDR3 DNA: TGTGCCAGCAGCACGGGACGCTACGGAAACACCATATATTTT.

The CDR3 nucleotides read TGTGCCAGCAGCGCAGGGACAGGGGCCTACAATGAGCAGTTCTTC. It specifies CASSAGTGAYNEQFF. This sequence joins TRBV7-3 and TRBJ2-1; 10 positions agree with TRBD1. Germline V lookup: CDR1 SGHTA, CDR2 FQGTGA. The CDR3 loop spans 15 amino acids. Germline trimming cut 5 bases from V and 2 bases from J; bases unmatched to any gene: 3.

This clone was seen only a few times. V usage is TRBV9 and J usage is TRBJ2-2; D not certain. CDR1 is SGDLS and CDR2 is YYNGEE in the germline V gene. This CDR3 contains 16 residues. The ends were cut back, 0 bases at V and 1 base at J, with 10 bases in the middle. The CDR3 sequence is CASSVGGRMNTGELFF. The CDR3, as DNA: TGTGCCAGCAGCGTAGGTGGCAGGATGAACACCGGGGAGCTGTTTTTT.

This clone was seen a handful of times. The chain employs TRBV2 and TRBJ2-7; D may be TRBD2 (6 bases). CDR1 SNHLY and CDR2 FYNNEI come from the germline V gene. The CDR3 loop spans 11 amino acids. Between the trimmed V and J ends, which lost 6 bases and 5 bases, there was a span of 8 bases. The CDR3 loop reads CASRWGDEQYF. The CDR3 nucleotides read TGTGCCAGCAGATGGGGGGACGAGCAGTACTTC.

This chain joins TRBV13 and TRBJ1-2; D gene ambiguous. V dropped 5 bases and J dropped 2 bases, with 6 bases sitting between them. The CDR3 is 12 amino acids. Germline lookup yields CDR1 PRHDT and CDR2 FYEKMQ (reference sequence). CDR3 loop: CASSQANYGYTF. For the CDR3, the DNA is TGTGCCAGCAGCCAAGCCAACTATGGCTACACCTTC.

The rearrangement links TRBV7-2 to TRBJ1-2; D gene uncertain. The CDR3 has 15 amino acids. Germline V CDR1 and CDR2: SGHTA, FQGNSA. The ends were cut back, 5 bases at V and 4 bases at J, with 17 bases in the middle. The DNA for the CDR3 is TGTGCCAGCAGCCTCCAGCCCTACGGATCCTATGGCTACACCTTC. It yields the protein CASSLQPYGSYGYTF. Together with reference TRBV7-2 and TRBJ1-2, the CDR3 gives the full variable domain: GAGVSQSPSNKVTEKGKDVELRCDPISGHTALYWYRQSLGQGLEFLIYFQGNSAPDKSGLPSDRFSAERTGGSVSTLTIQRTQQEDSAVYLCASSLQPYGSYGYTFGSGTRLTVV.

This clone was seen a handful of times. This chain connects TRBV7-3 to TRBJ2-3; 8 nucleotides agree with TRBD2. The CDR3 spans 16 residues. Per the germline V gene, CDR1 is SGHTA and CDR2 is FQGTGA. V lost 5 bases and J lost 0; bases outside the gene matches: 7. CDR3 DNA sequence: TGTGCCAGCAGCCCCGGCGGGGGGACTAGCACAGATACGCAGTATTTT. Protein sequence: CASSPGGGTSTDTQYF.

The table lists this clone with a few counts. Other DNA sequences in the sample encode the same CDR3. The rearrangement links TRBV6-5 to TRBJ1-1; D unclear. The CDR3 runs to 13 residues. The V end lost 0 bases, the J end lost 1 base, and 3 bases lay between the germline ends. CDR1 MNHEY and CDR2 SVGAGI come from the germline V gene. The CDR3 loop is CASSYSRNTEAFF. The DNA of the CDR3 is TGTGCCAGCAGTTACTCAAGGAACACTGAAGCTTTCTTT.

In this sample, this clone turned up a few times. The V and J genes are TRBV29-1 and TRBJ1-4; D unresolved. CDR1 and CDR2 (germline): SQVTM, ANQGSEA. The ends were cut back, 4 bases at V and 8 bases at J, with 14 bases in the middle. The CDR3 contains 13 residues. The CDR3 DNA is TGCAGCGTTGGGCCAGATGGAGGCGAAAAACTGTTTTTT. Translated, it gives CSVGPDGGEKLFF.

A note on this clone: This CDR3 is also generated by other DNA sequences in the sample. The chain joins TRBV18 to TRBJ2-3; D may be TRBD2 (5 bases). The CDR3 loop spans 14 amino acids. V was clipped by 3 bases and J by 0 bases, with 7 bases between them. CDR1 is KGHSH, CDR2 LQKENI, per germline. CDR3 coding DNA: TGTGCCAGCTCACCCCGGACTAGCACAGATACGCAGTATTTT. It specifies CASSPRTSTDTQYF.

The chain uses TRBV13 and TRBJ2-3; TRBD1 matches 11 bases. V lost 5 bases and J lost 6; bases outside the gene matches: 4. Germline V gives CDR1 PRHDT, CDR2 FYEKMQ (reference sequence). This CDR3 is built from 14 residues. The CDR3 is CASSRGTGGDTQYF. As DNA, the CDR3 is TGTGCCAGCAGCAGAGGGACAGGGGGGGATACGCAGTATTTT. The complete variable domain, with remaining parts taken from reference TRBV13 and TRBJ2-3, reads AAGVIQSPRHLIKEKRETATLKCYPIPRHDTVYWYQQGPGQDPQFLISFYEKMQSDKGSIPDRFSAQQFSDYHSELNMSSLELGDSALYFCASSRGTGGDTQYFGPGTRLTVL.

The J gene is TRBJ1-2, the V gene TRBV13; a possible D gene is TRBD1 (5 bases). With 3 bases removed from V and 5 bases from J, the gap between germline ends came to 13 bases. The CDR3 has 14 amino acids. The germline gives CDR1 PRHDT, CDR2 FYEKMQ (reference sequence). The CDR3: CASSLPGQRYGYTF. CDR3 sequence (DNA): TGTGCCAGCAGCTTGCCGGGGCAGAGATATGGCTACACCTTC.

About this clone: Other DNA sequences in this specimen translate into the identical CDR3. The rearrangement uses TRBV11-3 and TRBJ2-1; D is ambiguous. This CDR3 spans 12 amino acids. Trimming stripped 0 bases from V and 6 bases from J, with 3 bases between. The germline gives CDR1 SGHNT, CDR2 YENEEA. The CDR3 reads CASSLDSNEQFF. CDR3 DNA: TGTGCCAGCAGCTTAGACAGCAATGAGCAGTTCTTC.

The gene calls are TRBV5-4 and TRBJ1-1, with TRBD1 as a possible D gene (5 bases). The CDR3 has 12 amino acids. The germline V gene has CDR1 SGHNT and CDR2 YYREEE (reference sequence). V lost 1 base to trimming and J lost 7 bases, with 8 bases between them. As DNA, the CDR3 is TGTGCCAGCAGCTTGAAGGACAATGAAGCTTTCTTT. It yields the protein CASSLKDNEAFF.

The chain employs TRBV25-1 and TRBJ2-6; D is unresolved. The germline V and J ends were trimmed by 5 bases and 4 bases, with 9 bases remaining between them. This CDR3 contains 14 residues. The germline gives CDR1 MGHDK, CDR2 SYGVNS. The CDR3 spells CASSRRTGANVLTF. The CDR3 DNA reads TGTGCCAGCAGTCGGAGAACCGGGGCCAACGTCCTGACTTTC.

This chain joins TRBV27 and TRBJ2-2; D call uncertain. V shed 3 bases and J shed 3 bases, with 8 bases lying between them. From germline, CDR1 is MNHEY and CDR2 SMNVEV (reference sequence). The CDR3 extends over 14 amino acids. The CDR3 nucleotides are TGTGCCAGCAGTTTCCTGGGGTACACCGGGGAGCTGTTTTTT. Residues: CASSFLGYTGELFF.

This clone was found a few times. V is TRBV6-5 and J is TRBJ1-5; D is unclear. The CDR3 runs 13 residues. The germline V gene has CDR1 MNHEY and CDR2 SVGAGI. V was cut by 6 bases and J by 2 bases, with 8 bases left in between. The chain's CDR3 is CASRLAGNQPQHF. The CDR3 DNA follows: TGTGCCAGCAGATTAGCGGGCAATCAGCCCCAGCATTTT.